The clone carrying this TCR beta chain occurred a few times. All of the isolated RNA was reverse transcribed, so expressed TCRB transcripts were sequenced. TCRdb keeps only in-frame clones here, not all; method: immunoSEQ multiplex PCR. This table has about 410,000 clones, about 15% appearing once. The data belong to a study of beta chain features in type 1 diabetes. The V end lost 0 bases, the J end lost 3 bases, and 7 bases lay between the germline ends. CDR1 SGHNT and CDR2 YYREEE come from the germline V gene (reference sequence). The CDR3 runs 13 residues. The chain is built from TRBV5-4 and TRBJ2-7, with D perhaps matching TRBD1 (6 bases). The sequence was collected from a man aged 25-40 years in good health. Sequenced material: naive CD4+ T cells from blood. CDR3 DNA: TGTGCCAGCAGCTTGGACAGGGACTACGAGCAGTACTTC. Encoded protein: CASSLDRDYEQYF.